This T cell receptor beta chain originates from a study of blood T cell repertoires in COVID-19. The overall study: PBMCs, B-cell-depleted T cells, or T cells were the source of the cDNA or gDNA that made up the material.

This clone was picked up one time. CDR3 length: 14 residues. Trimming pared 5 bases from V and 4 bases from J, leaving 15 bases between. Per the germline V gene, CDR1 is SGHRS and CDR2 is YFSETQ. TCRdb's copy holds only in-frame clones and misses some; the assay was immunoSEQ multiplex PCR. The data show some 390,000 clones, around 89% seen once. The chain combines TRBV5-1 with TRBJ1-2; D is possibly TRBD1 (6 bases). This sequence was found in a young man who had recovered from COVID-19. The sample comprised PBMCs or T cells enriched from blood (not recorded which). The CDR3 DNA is TGCGCCAGCAGACTGGACAGTAACTCCTATGGCTACACCTTC. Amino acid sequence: CASRLDSNSYGYTF.